The rows below give T cell receptor beta chains drawn from one sample of a study of blood T cell repertoires in COVID-19. The data were produced by immunoSEQ multiplex PCR, yet TCRdb's version contains in-frame clones alone and is incomplete. In the table there are around 200,000 clones, 83% of which are singletons. Sequencing used peripheral blood. Receptor source: a man aged 50 to 60 with active or convalescent COVID-19. The CDR3 runs from the conserved cysteine through the conserved F or W. A D gene is named only where the DNA matches it firmly. Where a row states a size, it is once, few, many or the class of an expanded clone; other rows omit it.

>TRBJ1-5|TRBV18|-|-
CTSSPRSNQPQHF
TGTACCAGCTCACCCAGAAGCAATCAGCCCCAGCATTTT
>TRBJ1-1|TRBV9|-|-
CASSVAGVNTEAFF
TGTGCCAGCAGCGTAGCCGGGGTGAACACTGAAGCTTTCTTT
>TRBJ2-7|TRBV2|TRBD2|-
CASSEALGGGSAYEQYF
TGTGCCAGCAGTGAAGCGCTTGGGGGGGGTTCGGCCTACGAGCAGTACTTC
>TRBJ1-2|TRBV28|-|-
CASSSAPQAGYTF
TGTGCCAGCAGTTCCGCCCCCCAGGCTGGCTACACCTTC
>TRBJ1-2|TRBV3-1/TRBV3-2|TRBD1|-
CASSQSEGARGYTF
TGTGCCAGCAGCCAATCTGAGGGGGCCCGCGGCTACACCTTC
>TRBJ2-2|TRBV6-2/TRBV6-3|TRBD2|few
CASSYSKVAGGRTGELFF
TGTGCCAGCAGTTACTCTAAAGTAGCGGGAGGGCGCACCGGGGAGCTGTTTTTT
>TRBJ1-6|TRBV11-2|TRBD1|-
CASSLGTGRYSPLHF
TGTGCCAGCAGCTTAGGGACAGGGAGATATTCACCCCTCCACTTT
>TRBJ1-2|TRBV3-1/TRBV3-2|-|many
CASSLQRGYGYTF
TGTGCCAGCAGCCTCCAGAGGGGGTATGGCTACACCTTC
>TRBJ1-5|TRBV10-2|-|-
CASRTAQQPQHF
TGCGCCAGCAGGACAGCTCAACAGCCCCAGCATTTT
>TRBJ2-5|TRBV5-6|-|-
CASSTSDREDGETQYF
TGTGCCAGCAGCACCAGCGACAGGGAGGATGGGGAGACCCAGTACTTC
>TRBJ1-2|TRBV7-2|-|-
CASSLVVGYGYTF
TGTGCCAGCAGCTTAGTAGTCGGCTATGGCTACACCTTC
>TRBJ1-2|TRBV4-1|-|-
CASSQDWRTVYGYTF
TGCGCCAGCAGCCAAGATTGGAGGACAGTTTATGGCTACACCTTC
>TRBJ1-1|TRBV11-3|TRBD1|-
CASSPGQGTEAFF
TGTGCCAGCAGCCCGGGACAGGGCACTGAAGCTTTCTTT
>TRBJ2-5|TRBV3-1/TRBV3-2|TRBD1|-
CASSLQGATETQYF
TGTGCCAGCAGCCTACAGGGGGCCACAGAGACCCAGTACTTC
>TRBJ2-1|TRBV30|-|-
CAWSVRRGVGYNEQFF
TGTGCCTGGAGTGTACGCCGAGGAGTTGGCTACAATGAGCAGTTCTTC
>TRBJ1-2|TRBV7-2|-|-
CASSSLYNYGYTF
TGTGCCAGCAGCTCCTTATATAACTATGGCTACACCTTC
>TRBJ2-2|TRBV5-4|-|once
CASSLGLVNTGELFF
TGTGCCAGCAGCTTAGGCCTAGTTAACACCGGGGAGCTGTTTTTT
>TRBJ1-2|TRBV5-8|TRBD1|-
CASRTGTGTNYGYTF
TGTGCCAGCAGAACCGGGACAGGGACCAACTATGGCTACACCTTC
>TRBJ2-3|TRBV27|-|-
CASTLGAFSKTDTQYF
TGTGCCAGCACCTTAGGGGCCTTTAGTAAGACAGATACGCAGTATTTT
>TRBJ2-7|TRBV12-3/TRBV12-4|TRBD1|-
CASSTGQGYEQYF
TGTGCCAGCAGCACGGGACAGGGCTACGAGCAGTACTTC
>TRBJ2-1|TRBV19|-|-
CASSIGQNTYNEQFF
TGTGCCAGTAGTATTGGTCAGAATACCTACAATGAGCAGTTCTTC
>TRBJ2-7|TRBV6-1|-|-
CASSELGTLEQYF
TGTGCCAGCAGTGAATTAGGGACATTAGAACAGTACTTC
>TRBJ2-5|TRBV9|TRBD2|-
CASSVADGGVQETQYF
TGTGCCAGCAGCGTAGCGGACGGGGGGGTACAAGAGACCCAGTACTTC
>TRBJ1-2|TRBV7-9|-|-
CASSLGRPGYTF
TGTGCCAGCAGCTTAGGGAGACCGGGCTACACCTTC
>TRBJ2-3|TRBV6-5|TRBD2|few
CASGSGRVPDTQYF
TGTGCCAGCGGTAGCGGGAGAGTACCAGATACGCAGTATTTT
>TRBJ2-2|TRBV10-1|-|-
CASSGTSVTGELFF
TGCGCCAGCAGTGGTACGTCGGTCACCGGGGAGCTGTTTTTT
>TRBJ1-6|TRBV10-3|-|-
CAIKGDGANSPLHF
TGTGCCATCAAAGGTGATGGAGCTAATTCACCCCTCCACTTT
>TRBJ2-7|TRBV27|-|few
CASSLRQAYEQYF
TGTGCCAGCAGTTTAAGACAGGCCTACGAGCAGTACTTC
>TRBJ2-5|TRBV21-1|-|-
CASSASSPRGWIQETQYF
TGTGCCAGCAGCGCCTCCAGTCCAAGGGGCTGGATCCAAGAGACCCAGTACTTC
>TRBJ2-1|TRBV6-6|TRBD1|-
CASIEGAEFYNEQFF
TGTGCCAGCATCGAGGGGGCAGAGTTCTACAATGAGCAGTTCTTC
>TRBJ1-5|TRBV21-1|-|-
CASSKALWSQGDSNQPQHF
TGTGCCAGCAGCAAAGCGCTTTGGTCACAGGGAGATAGCAATCAGCCCCAGCATTTT
>TRBJ1-5|TRBV3-1/TRBV3-2|TRBD1|-
CASSQDRGQPQHF
TGTGCCAGCAGCCAGGACAGGGGTCAGCCCCAGCATTTT
>TRBJ2-5|TRBV23-1|-|-
CASSQSEGKETQYF
TGCGCCAGCAGTCAATCGGAGGGGAAAGAGACCCAGTACTTC
>TRBJ2-7|TRBV5-6|TRBD1|many
CASSSRTGAVGEQYF
TGTGCCAGCAGCTCCCGGACAGGGGCGGTGGGCGAGCAGTACTTC
>TRBJ2-7|TRBV9|TRBD2|-
CASSGGLEAYEQYF
TGTGCCAGCAGCGGAGGACTAGAAGCCTACGAGCAGTACTTC
>TRBJ2-3|TRBV24-1|-|-
CATSDSSRATDTQYF
TGTGCCACCAGTGATTCCTCGAGGGCCACAGATACGCAGTATTTT
>TRBJ2-1|TRBV11-3|TRBD2|-
CASSLGQAGGEQFF
TGTGCCAGCAGCTTAGGGCAGGCCGGGGGGGAGCAGTTCTTC
>TRBJ2-2|TRBV30|-|-
CAWDLGGNTGELFF
TGTGCCTGGGACTTGGGAGGGAACACCGGGGAGCTGTTTTTT
>TRBJ2-6|TRBV24-1|-|-
CATSDLPTDQGLNSGANVLTF
TGTGCCACCAGTGATTTGCCTACCGACCAGGGACTCAACTCTGGGGCCAACGTCCTGACTTTC
>TRBJ1-2|TRBV7-9|TRBD1|-
CASSGGTGNYGYTF
TGTGCCAGCAGCGGCGGGACAGGCAACTATGGCTACACCTTC
>TRBJ1-1|TRBV30|-|-
CAWTLTGGRIPEAFF
TGTGCCTGGACCCTCACTGGGGGGAGGATCCCCGAAGCTTTCTTT
>TRBJ2-2|TRBV10-3|-|-
CAIRSTSNGELFF
TGTGCCATCCGGTCTACGTCGAACGGGGAGCTGTTTTTT
>TRBJ1-1|TRBV27|-|-
CASTPGAGTNTEAFF
TGTGCCAGCACCCCTGGGGCAGGAACGAACACTGAAGCTTTCTTT
>TRBJ2-7|TRBV4-1|TRBD1|-
CASSQVPLDRGDYEQYF
TGCGCCAGCAGCCAAGTCCCACTGGACAGGGGGGATTACGAGCAGTACTTC
>TRBJ1-5|TRBV1|-|-
CTSSQDRRTNQPQHF
TGCACCAGCAGCCAAGATAGGAGGACTAATCAGCCCCAGCATTTT
>TRBJ1-4|TRBV30|-|-
CAWSGGSNEKLFF
TGTGCCTGGAGTGGAGGATCGAATGAAAAACTGTTTTTT
>TRBJ1-1|TRBV30|TRBD1|once
CAWIGTGLEAFF
TGTGCCTGGATCGGGACAGGGCTTGAAGCTTTCTTT
>TRBJ2-6|TRBV9|TRBD1|-
CASSVGTVSGANVLTF
TGTGCCAGCAGCGTGGGGACAGTCTCTGGGGCCAACGTCCTGACTTTC